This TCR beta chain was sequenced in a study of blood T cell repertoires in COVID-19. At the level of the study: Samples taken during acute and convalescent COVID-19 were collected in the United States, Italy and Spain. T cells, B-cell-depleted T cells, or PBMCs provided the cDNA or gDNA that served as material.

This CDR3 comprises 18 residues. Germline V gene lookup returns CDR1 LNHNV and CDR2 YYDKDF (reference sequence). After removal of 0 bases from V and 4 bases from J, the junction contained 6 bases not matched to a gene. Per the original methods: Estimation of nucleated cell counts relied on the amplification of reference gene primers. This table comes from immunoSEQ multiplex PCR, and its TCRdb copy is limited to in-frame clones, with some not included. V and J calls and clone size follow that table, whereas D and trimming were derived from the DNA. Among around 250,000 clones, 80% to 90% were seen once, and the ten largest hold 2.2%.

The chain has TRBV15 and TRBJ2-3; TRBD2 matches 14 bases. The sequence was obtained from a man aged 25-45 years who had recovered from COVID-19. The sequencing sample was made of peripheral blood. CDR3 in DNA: TGTGCCACCAGCAGAGATGGGACTAGCGGGGGCCGTCCAGATACGCAGTATTTT. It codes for CATSRDGTSGGRPDTQYF.